This T cell receptor (beta chain) appears in the sequencing data of a study of CD8+ T cells in alopecia areata. Study-wide points: In scalp samples, resident alphabeta T cells of normal skin are also sequenced.

Extracted from the samples, RNA was reverse transcribed into cDNA to serve as the sequencing template. The protocol was immunoSEQ multiplex PCR, while the TCRdb copy is restricted to in-frame clones and leaves out a portion. Counted here are 37,000 or so clones, 45% to 55% occurring once; the ten biggest clones make up around 1.8%. About five patients' CD4+ populations were sorted into CD25+CD127- cells. It was from alopecia areata patients that lesional scalp punch biopsies and peripheral blood were collected. The researchers isolated CD4+ and CD8+ T cells from PBMCs by sorting. J gave up 6 bases and V 4 bases, and 5 bases lay outside the gene matches. The germline CDR1 and CDR2 sequences are LNHDA and SQIVND (reference sequence). This CDR3 comprises 14 residues. A word on this clone: The target antigen is unknown.

The sequenced material came from CD4+ Tregs sorted from blood. The source of this sequence is a human donor with alopecia areata. The V gene is TRBV19, the J gene TRBJ1-1, with TRBD1 identical over 10 bases. CDR3 region: CASSTGTGDPEAFF. The DNA for the CDR3 is TGTGCCAGTAGTACCGGGACAGGGGATCCTGAAGCTTTCTTT.